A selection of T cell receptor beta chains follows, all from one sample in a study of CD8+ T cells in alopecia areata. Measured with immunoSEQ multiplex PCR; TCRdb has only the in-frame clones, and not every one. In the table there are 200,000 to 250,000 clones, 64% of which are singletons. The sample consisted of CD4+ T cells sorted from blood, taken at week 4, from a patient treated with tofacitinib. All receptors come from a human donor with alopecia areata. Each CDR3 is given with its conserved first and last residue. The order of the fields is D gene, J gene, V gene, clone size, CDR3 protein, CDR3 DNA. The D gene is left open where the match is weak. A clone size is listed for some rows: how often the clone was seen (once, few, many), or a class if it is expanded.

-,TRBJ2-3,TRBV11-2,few,CASSLRLGGEVVGTQYF,TGTGCCAGCAGCTTACGGCTAGGAGGGGAGGTTGTGGGTACGCAGTATTTT
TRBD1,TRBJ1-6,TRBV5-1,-,CASSLGQTNSPLHF,TGCGCCAGCAGCCTGGGACAGACTAATTCACCCCTCCACTTT
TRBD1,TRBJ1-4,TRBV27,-,CASSTTGNEKLFF,TGTGCCAGCAGTACGACAGGGAATGAAAAACTGTTTTTT
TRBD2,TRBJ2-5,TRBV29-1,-,CSVHTSGETQYF,TGCAGCGTTCACACTAGCGGGGAGACCCAGTACTTC
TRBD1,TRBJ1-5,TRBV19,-,CASSGTGGNQPQHF,TGTGCCAGTAGTGGGACAGGGGGCAATCAGCCCCAGCATTTT
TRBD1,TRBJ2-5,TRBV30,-,CAWNGQGETQYF,TGTGCCTGGAACGGACAGGGAGAGACCCAGTACTTC
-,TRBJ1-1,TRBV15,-,CATSRRQGNTEAFF,TGTGCCACCAGCAGACGCCAGGGGAATACTGAAGCTTTCTTT
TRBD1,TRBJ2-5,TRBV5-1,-,CASSAGTGGETQYF,TGCGCCAGCAGCGCCGGGACAGGGGGCGAGACCCAGTACTTC
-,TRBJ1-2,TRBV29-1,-,CSVASGGRMVEGYTF,TGCAGCGTGGCCTCTGGGGGACGGATGGTAGAGGGCTACACCTTC
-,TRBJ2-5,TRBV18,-,CASSQQGIKSEETQYF,TGTGCCAGCTCACAGCAGGGCATTAAGTCGGAGGAGACCCAGTACTTC
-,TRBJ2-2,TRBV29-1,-,CSYKNTGELFF,TGCAGCTACAAGAACACCGGGGAGCTGTTTTTT
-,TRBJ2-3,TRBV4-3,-,CASSQNSDTQYF,TGCGCCAGCAGCCAAAATTCAGATACGCAGTATTTT
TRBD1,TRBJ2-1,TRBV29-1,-,CSVRTGPLNEQFF,TGCAGCGTCCGGACAGGGCCTCTCAATGAGCAGTTCTTC
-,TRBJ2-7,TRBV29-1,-,CSAGLSYEQYF,TGCAGCGCCGGACTATCCTACGAGCAGTACTTC
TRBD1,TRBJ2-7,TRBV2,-,CASSKRQGVLEEQYF,TGTGCCAGCAGTAAAAGACAGGGGGTATTGGAAGAGCAGTACTTC
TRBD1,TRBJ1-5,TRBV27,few,CASSPFRGLQPQHF,TGTGCCAGCAGTCCATTCAGGGGGCTTCAGCCCCAGCATTTT
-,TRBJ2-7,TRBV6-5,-,CASSRGGTYEQYF,TGTGCCAGCAGTCGTGGCGGGACCTACGAGCAGTACTTC
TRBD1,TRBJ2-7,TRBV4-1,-,CASSHGQEAPYEQYF,TGCGCCAGCAGCCACGGACAGGAGGCTCCCTACGAGCAGTACTTC
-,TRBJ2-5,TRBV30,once,CAWSRALGTQYF,TGTGCCTGGAGTCGGGCCCTGGGGACCCAGTACTTC
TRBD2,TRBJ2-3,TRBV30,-,CAWSPLGTRAQYF,TGTGCCTGGAGCCCCCTTGGGACTAGGGCGCAGTATTTT
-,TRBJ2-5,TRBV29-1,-,CSVALAKKETQYF,TGCAGCGTAGCTCTAGCAAAGAAAGAGACCCAGTACTTC
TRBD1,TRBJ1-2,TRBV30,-,CAWRYSGTGKYGYTF,TGTGCCTGGAGATACTCCGGGACAGGGAAGTATGGCTACACCTTC
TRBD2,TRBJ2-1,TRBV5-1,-,CASSLAGFNEQFF,TGCGCCAGCAGCTTAGCGGGGTTTAATGAGCAGTTCTTC
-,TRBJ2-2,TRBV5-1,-,CASSLAGVPGTNTGELFF,TGCGCCAGCAGCTTGGCCGGGGTTCCAGGCACGAACACCGGGGAGCTGTTTTTT
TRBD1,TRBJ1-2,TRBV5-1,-,CASSFSPGGMGYTF,TGCGCCAGCAGCTTCTCTCCAGGGGGCATGGGCTACACCTTC
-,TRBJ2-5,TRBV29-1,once,CSCLGTGQETQYF,TGCAGCTGCCTCGGTACAGGGCAAGAGACCCAGTACTTC
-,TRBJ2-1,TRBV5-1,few,CASSLAAAEQFF,TGCGCCAGCAGCTTGGCCGCGGCTGAGCAGTTCTTC
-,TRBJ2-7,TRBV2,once,CASSVGPPPSGQYF,TGTGCCAGCAGTGTAGGACCGCCCCCCTCGGGGCAGTACTTC
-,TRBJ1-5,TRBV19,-,CASNAPQITGQPQHF,TGTGCCAGTAACGCACCACAAATTACGGGACAGCCCCAGCATTTT
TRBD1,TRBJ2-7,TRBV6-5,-,CAISGTGERREQYF,TGTGCCATCAGCGGGACAGGGGAGCGTCGCGAGCAGTACTTC
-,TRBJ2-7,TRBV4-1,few,CASSQDHPLREQYF,TGCGCCAGCAGCCAAGATCACCCACTCCGCGAGCAGTACTTC
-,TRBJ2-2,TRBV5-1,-,CASSPSGTGELFF,TGCGCCAGCAGCCCGAGCGGGACCGGGGAGCTGTTTTTT
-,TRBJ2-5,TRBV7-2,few,CASNIAGYSGETQYF,TGTGCCAGCAACATAGCCGGATATTCTGGGGAGACCCAGTACTTC
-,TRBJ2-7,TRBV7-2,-,CASSLTDFYEQYF,TGTGCCAGCAGCTTAACTGACTTCTACGAGCAGTACTTC
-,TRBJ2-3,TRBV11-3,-,CASSLSGRVARASTDTQYF,TGTGCCAGCAGCTTATCGGGTCGGGTGGCCCGGGCTAGCACAGATACGCAGTATTTT
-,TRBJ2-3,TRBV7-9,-,CASSPYAGAQGTDTQYF,TGTGCCAGCAGCCCCTACGCCGGGGCACAGGGCACAGATACGCAGTATTTT
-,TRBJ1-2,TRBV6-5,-,CASRADWYGYTF,TGTGCCAGCCGTGCGGACTGGTACGGCTACACCTTC
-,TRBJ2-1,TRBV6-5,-,CASSQQGMNEQFF,TGTGCCAGCAGTCAACAGGGAATGAATGAGCAGTTCTTC
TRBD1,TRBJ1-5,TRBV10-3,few,CATRWGQGDQPQHF,TGTGCCACCCGCTGGGGACAGGGAGATCAGCCCCAGCATTTT
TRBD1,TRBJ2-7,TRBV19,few,CASSRSPGQGIPEQYF,TGTGCCAGTAGCCGCAGCCCGGGACAGGGAATCCCCGAGCAGTACTTC
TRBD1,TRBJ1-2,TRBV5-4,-,CASSLGDRENGYTF,TGTGCCAGCAGCTTGGGAGACAGGGAGAATGGCTACACCTTC
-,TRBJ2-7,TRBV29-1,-,CSVGMGVSYEQYF,TGCAGCGTTGGAATGGGGGTCTCCTACGAGCAGTACTTC
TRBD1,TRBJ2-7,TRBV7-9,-,CASSPQGGRDEQYF,TGTGCCAGCAGCCCACAGGGGGGAAGGGACGAGCAGTACTTC
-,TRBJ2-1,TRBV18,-,CASSPRTPEQFF,TGTGCCAGCTCACCACGAACTCCCGAGCAGTTCTTC
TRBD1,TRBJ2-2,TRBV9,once,CASSTGPGGSTGELFF,TGTGCCAGCAGCACTGGGCCAGGGGGCAGCACCGGGGAGCTGTTTTTT
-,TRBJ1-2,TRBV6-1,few,CASRPTELLNYGYTF,TGTGCCAGCAGGCCAACAGAACTCCTAAACTATGGCTACACCTTC
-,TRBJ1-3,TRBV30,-,CAWSWGLGNTIYF,TGTGCCTGGAGTTGGGGTTTGGGAAACACCATATATTTT
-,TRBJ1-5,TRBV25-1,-,CASSASGGGQPQHF,TGTGCCAGCAGTGCGTCCGGGGGTGGTCAGCCCCAGCATTTT
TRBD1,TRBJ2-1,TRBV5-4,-,CASSLEQGPYNEQFF,TGTGCCAGCAGCTTGGAACAGGGGCCCTACAATGAGCAGTTCTTC
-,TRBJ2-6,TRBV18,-,CASFRFSGANVLTF,TGTGCCAGCTTCCGGTTCTCTGGGGCCAACGTCCTGACTTTC
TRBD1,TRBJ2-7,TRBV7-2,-,CASSLDRGPYEQYF,TGTGCCAGCAGTTTGGACAGGGGGCCCTACGAGCAGTACTTC
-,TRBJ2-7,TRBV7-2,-,CASSRPERYEQYF,TGTGCCAGCAGCCGTCCAGAGCGGTACGAGCAGTACTTC